This TCR beta chain comes out of a study of early T cells in non-severe SARS-CoV-2 infection. As for the study in general: RNA in bulk from unsorted whole blood was sequenced, and chains were unpaired. Findings of the study overall: Lookups in VDJdb leaned toward anti-spike CD8 responses and missed private and CD4 specificities.

Individual cDNA molecules each received unique molecular identifiers attached to them. MiXCR, applied by TCRdb to the 5' RACE reads, yields one record per CDR3 protein. The data show under 40,000 distinct CDR3 sequences, 4.5% to 7.5% seen once. Details on this clonotype: Its antigen is undetermined.

The V end lost 1 base, the J end lost 7 bases, and 17 bases lay between the germline ends. The germline gives CDR1 LGHDT, CDR2 YNNKEL (reference sequence). There are 17 residues in the CDR3. The receptor was derived from an adult who was a healthcare worker with PCR-confirmed SARS-CoV-2 infection or an uninfected control (not recorded which). The sample comprised whole blood. The chain has TRBV3-1 and TRBJ1-6; no clear D. The CDR3 protein is CASSQGSLRPENSPLHF. CDR3 in DNA: TGTGCCAGCAGCCAAGGATCGCTCCGTCCGGAGAATTCACCCCTCCACTTT.